This passage covers 6 T cell receptor beta chains from one sample sequenced in a study of monozygotic twins with inflammatory bowel disease. TCRdb re-analyzed the 5' RACE reads; it lists each CDR3 protein once, without DNA. This table holds 350,000 to 550,000 distinct CDR3 sequences. The sample consisted of blood. The source of these receptors is a human donor with ulcerative colitis or Crohn's disease, or a healthy co-twin of an affected twin (not recorded which).

The chain combines TRBV5-5 with TRBJ1-2; lacking DNA, the TRBD1 call made by TCRdb goes unchecked. Germline CDR1 and CDR2: SGHKS and YYEKEE (reference sequence). The CDR3 runs 14 residues. CDR3 protein: CASSFSDRNYGYTF.

The V gene is TRBV9, the J gene TRBJ1-6; TCRdb selects TRBD1, and the lack of DNA leaves this call unchecked. The CDR3 has 15 amino acids. In germline, CDR1 is SGDLS, CDR2 YYNGEE. Here the CDR3 reads CASSVDQGYNSPLHF. Full variable domain (outside the CDR3, taken from reference TRBV9 and TRBJ1-6): DSGVTQTPKHLITATGQRVTLRCSPRSGDLSVYWYQQSLDQGLQFLIQYYNGEERAKGNILERFSAQQFPDLHSELNLSSLELGDSALYFCASSVDQGYNSPLHFGNGTRLTVT.

J is TRBJ2-7 and V is TRBV20-1; TCRdb's D gene call, TRBD1, goes unchecked for lack of DNA. Germline V CDR1 and CDR2: DFQATT, SNEGSKA (reference sequence). The CDR3 is 15 residues long. The CDR3 loop is CSARARGGPSYEQYF.

The CDR3 is CASSLDPTGPGNTIYF. The chain uses TRBV7-2 and TRBJ1-3; TCRdb outputs TRBD1, but without DNA this stays unchecked. Germline-derived CDR1 and CDR2 are SGHTA and FQGNSA. This CDR3 region has 16 residues.

The chain uses TRBV7-9 and TRBJ2-2. Germline V CDR1 and CDR2: SEHNR, FQNEAQ (reference sequence). The CDR3 runs to 15 residues. CDR3 protein: CASSLRTTNTGELFF.

The chain joins TRBV29-1 to TRBJ1-2; TCRdb proposes TRBD1, but this gene call is untestable without DNA. The germline CDR1 and CDR2 sequences are SQVTM and ANQGSEA. This CDR3 is built from 12 residues. This CDR3 is CSVVTGVSGYTF.